This TCR beta chain was found in a study of vaccination and CD4 T cells after COVID-19. Oncomine TCR Beta short-read sequencing was applied to DNA from cultured CD4+ T cells. TCRdb redid the calling of the PCR reads with MiXCR, one entry per CDR3 protein. Among just over 15,000 distinct CDR3 sequences listed, about 69% were seen once. Trimming left V 2 bases short and J 0 bases short, with 11 bases between. CDR3 length equals 14 residues. The germline CDR1 and CDR2 sequences are DFQATT and SNEGSKA (reference sequence). A note on this clonotype: What it binds is unknown.

Treatment denoted: roughly 10-day PBMC culture with coronavirus spike peptide pools or control peptides (ViraFEST assay). Study findings and constraints: The analysis of convalescent patients involved relatively few individuals and lacked early post-infection timepoints.

This chain connects TRBV20-1 to TRBJ2-7; D remains unclear. Sample: CD4+ T cells from blood, cultured in vitro. The receptor was isolated from a human donor who had recovered from COVID-19. In DNA, the CDR3 is TGCAGTGCTAGATCAAGTGGGTACTCCTACGAGCAGTACTTC. It translates to CSARSSGYSYEQYF.